A selection of T cell receptor beta chains follows, all from one sample in a study of shared clonotypes between healthy human individuals. TCRdb's copy holds only in-frame clones and misses some; the assay was immunoSEQ multiplex PCR. Of approximately 1,000,000 clones in the sample, approximately 77% were seen once. The specimen sequenced was memory CD4+ T cells from PBMCs. The receptors shown here come from a man between 18 and 29 years old in good health. Some clones in this sample may be carry-over from other donors' samples. CDR3s leave out the opening cysteine and the closing phenylalanine or tryptophan. The order of the fields is CDR3 protein, clone size, J gene, CDR3 length, V gene. Clone size, where shown, is once, few, many, or a class for clones that have expanded.

ASSPTSGSADTQY | NA | TRBJ2-3 | 13 | TRBV7-3
ASSLGLAVGDTQY | NA | TRBJ2-3 | 13 | TRBV7-9
ASSGGANQPQH | NA | TRBJ1-5 | 11 | TRBV6-1
ASLPGQTYEQY | NA | TRBJ2-7 | 11 | TRBV6-1
ASKRDREV | NA | TRBJ1-2 | 8 | TRBV6-5
ASSSRRTGVTGELF | NA | TRBJ2-2 | 14 | TRBV7-3
AIRRPGQDYEQY | NA | TRBJ2-7 | 12 | TRBV10-3
ASSPAGANTEAF | NA | TRBJ1-1 | 12 | TRBV11-2
ASSLGAATGNYGYT | NA | TRBJ1-2 | 14 | TRBV5-1
ASSFEGARGYT | NA | TRBJ1-2 | 11 | TRBV28
SVAPGRWSYGYT | few | TRBJ1-2 | 12 | TRBV29-1
ASSAERNLPGNTIY | NA | TRBJ1-3 | 14 | TRBV7-6
ASSPGAVPGQGVYGYT | few | TRBJ1-2 | 16 | TRBV4-1
ASSFGRFYGYT | NA | TRBJ1-2 | 11 | TRBV28
ASSQDRLAGLYEQY | few | TRBJ2-7 | 14 | TRBV14
ASLLAGGPTDTQY | NA | TRBJ2-3 | 13 | TRBV28
ASSASGKQAGEQF | NA | TRBJ2-1 | 13 | TRBV9
ASSPGGQAGQPQH | once | TRBJ1-5 | 13 | TRBV18
ASSQAQRNYGYT | NA | TRBJ1-2 | 12 | TRBV4-1
ASSFNGREQF | NA | TRBJ2-1 | 10 | TRBV7-2
ASSPVGRTGELF | NA | TRBJ2-2 | 12 | TRBV18
ASSSLLAGDAHEQY | NA | TRBJ2-7 | 14 | TRBV5-6
ASSFLSSGANVLT | NA | TRBJ2-6 | 13 | TRBV11-1
ASSRTSQETQY | NA | TRBJ2-5 | 11 | TRBV18
ASSAGQGARNTQY | NA | TRBJ2-3 | 13 | TRBV2
ASSRDEKLF | few | TRBJ1-4 | 9 | TRBV5-4
ASSWGPRSSYEQY | NA | TRBJ2-7 | 13 | TRBV7-2
ASSRQGIGSYEQY | NA | TRBJ2-7 | 13 | TRBV27
ASSLVAGRTDTQY | NA | TRBJ2-3 | 13 | TRBV5-1
ASSTGTANYEQY | NA | TRBJ2-7 | 12 | TRBV6-5
ASRSNQGNYGYT | NA | TRBJ1-2 | 12 | TRBV19
ASTVGLQYYEQY | NA | TRBJ2-7 | 12 | TRBV7-2
ASTTGGRESNQPQH | NA | TRBJ1-5 | 14 | TRBV28
ASSSHTLLAGLSDEQF | NA | TRBJ2-1 | 16 | TRBV5-6
ASSSKQGAGYGYT | NA | TRBJ1-2 | 13 | TRBV5-4
ASSVRTVVSTEAF | NA | TRBJ1-1 | 13 | TRBV28
ASSHSGDMNTEAF | NA | TRBJ1-1 | 13 | TRBV5-5
ASSQIGGANEQF | NA | TRBJ2-1 | 12 | TRBV4-3
AIGVGDHQPQH | once | TRBJ1-5 | 11 | TRBV10-3
ASSLAPGLAGNEQF | NA | TRBJ2-1 | 14 | TRBV5-1
ASTSGGFMNTEAF | NA | TRBJ1-1 | 13 | TRBV28
ASKEGLTTGANYGYT | NA | TRBJ1-2 | 15 | TRBV28
ASSAGSTDTQY | NA | TRBJ2-3 | 11 | TRBV5-1
ASSDTGTSGLTSTDTQY | few | TRBJ2-3 | 17 | TRBV5-1
ASTREVGYEQY | NA | TRBJ2-7 | 11 | TRBV28
SVLTANRGTGELF | NA | TRBJ2-2 | 13 | TRBV29-1
ASSTEPGNEQF | once | TRBJ2-1 | 11 | TRBV5-1
ASSSTRGVGKAF | NA | TRBJ1-1 | 12 | TRBV7-2
ASSIANRVGTEAF | NA | TRBJ1-1 | 13 | TRBV19
ASSLDRSGDEQF | NA | TRBJ2-1 | 12 | TRBV7-9
ASNSRGVGSNQPQH | NA | TRBJ1-5 | 14 | TRBV11-2
ASRRAGAATNQPQH | once | TRBJ1-5 | 14 | TRBV2
ASSLREAGDNEQF | NA | TRBJ2-1 | 13 | TRBV11-3